This entry is about one TCR beta chain. Researchers used genomic DNA as the template to profile TCR beta VDJ and CDR3. TCRdb recomputed calls from the reads with MiXCR, one row per CDR3 protein. The repertoire includes roughly 100,000 distinct CDR3 sequences, 65% to 70% of them detected once, and 65% sits in the top ten. This entry comes from a study of CD8+CD57+ T cells in acquired aplastic anemia. Whoever was chosen for sequencing had shown CD8+CD57+ cell expansion by flow cytometry. Germline assignment: CDR1 KGHDR and CDR2 SFDVKD. Trimming cost V 0 bases and J 9 bases, with 14 bases left between them. The length of the CDR3 is 15 residues.

The sequence derives from a human donor with aplastic anemia. Sequenced sample: sorted CD4+, CD8+, or CD8+CD57+ T cells (not recorded which) from PBMCs. The chain employs TRBV24-1 and TRBJ2-1; weak D call: TRBD1 (5 bases). CDR3 in amino acids: CATSDLALGRGEQFF. CDR3 DNA sequence: TGTGCCACCAGTGATTTGGCGTTGGGGCGAGGTGAGCAGTTCTTC.